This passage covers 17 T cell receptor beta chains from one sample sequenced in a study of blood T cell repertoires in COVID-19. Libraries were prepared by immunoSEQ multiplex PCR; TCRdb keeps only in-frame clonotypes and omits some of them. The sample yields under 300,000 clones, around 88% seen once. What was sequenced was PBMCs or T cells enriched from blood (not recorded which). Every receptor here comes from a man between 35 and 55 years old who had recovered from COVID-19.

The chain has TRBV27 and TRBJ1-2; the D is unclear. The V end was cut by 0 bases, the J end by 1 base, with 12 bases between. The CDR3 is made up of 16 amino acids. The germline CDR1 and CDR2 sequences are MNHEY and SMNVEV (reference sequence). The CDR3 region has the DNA TGTGCCAGCAGTTTATCTGGCCAGCGAAGTAACTATGGCTACACCTTC. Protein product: CASSLSGQRSNYGYTF.

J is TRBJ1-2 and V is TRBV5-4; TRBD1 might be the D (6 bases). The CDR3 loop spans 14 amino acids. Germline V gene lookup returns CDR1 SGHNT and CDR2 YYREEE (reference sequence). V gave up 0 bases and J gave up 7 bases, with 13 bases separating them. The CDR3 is CASSLDRATSGYTF. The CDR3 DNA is TGTGCCAGCAGCTTGGACAGGGCGACCTCTGGCTACACCTTC.

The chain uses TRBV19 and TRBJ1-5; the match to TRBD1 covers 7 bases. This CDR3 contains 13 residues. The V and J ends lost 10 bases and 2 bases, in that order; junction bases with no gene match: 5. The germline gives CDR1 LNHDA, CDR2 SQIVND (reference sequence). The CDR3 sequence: CATWTGGNQPQHF. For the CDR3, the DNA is TGTGCCACTTGGACAGGAGGCAATCAGCCCCAGCATTTT.

The DNA of the CDR3 is TGTGCCAGCAGCACGGACAGGAGCTCTGGAAACACCATATATTTT. Translating it yields CASSTDRSSGNTIYF. This chain uses TRBV7-2 with TRBJ1-3, with TRBD1 matching over 7 bases. J lost 0 bases, V lost 5 bases, and 4 bases had no gene match. CDR1 and CDR2 from the germline V gene are SGHTA and FQGNSA. The CDR3 spans 15 residues.

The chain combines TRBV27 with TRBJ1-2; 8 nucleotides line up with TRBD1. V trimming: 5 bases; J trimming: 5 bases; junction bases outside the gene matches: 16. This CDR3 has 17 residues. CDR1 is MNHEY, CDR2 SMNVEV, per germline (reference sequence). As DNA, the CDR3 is TGTGCCAGCAGTCTCGATGGGACAGGAGGCCCAATTTATGGCTACACCTTC. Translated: CASSLDGTGGPIYGYTF.

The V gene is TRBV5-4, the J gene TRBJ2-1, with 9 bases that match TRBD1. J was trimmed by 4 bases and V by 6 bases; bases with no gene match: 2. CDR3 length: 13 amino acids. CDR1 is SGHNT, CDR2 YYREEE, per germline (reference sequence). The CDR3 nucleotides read TGTGCCAGCAAGACAGGGGGATACAATGAGCAGTTCTTC. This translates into CASKTGGYNEQFF.

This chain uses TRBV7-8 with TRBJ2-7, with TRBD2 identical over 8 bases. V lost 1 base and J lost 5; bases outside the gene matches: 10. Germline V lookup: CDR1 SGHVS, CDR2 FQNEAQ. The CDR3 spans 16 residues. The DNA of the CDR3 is TGTGCCAGCAGCTTAGTTGGCGGGGGGATATCGGACGAGCAGTACTTC. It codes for CASSLVGGGISDEQYF.

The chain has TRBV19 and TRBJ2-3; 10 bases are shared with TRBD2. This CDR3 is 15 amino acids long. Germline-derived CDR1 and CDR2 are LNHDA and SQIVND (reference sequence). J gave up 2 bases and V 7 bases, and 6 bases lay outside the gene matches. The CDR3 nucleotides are TGTGCCAGTACTCATACTAGCGGGGACACAGATACGCAGTATTTT. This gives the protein CASTHTSGDTDTQYF.

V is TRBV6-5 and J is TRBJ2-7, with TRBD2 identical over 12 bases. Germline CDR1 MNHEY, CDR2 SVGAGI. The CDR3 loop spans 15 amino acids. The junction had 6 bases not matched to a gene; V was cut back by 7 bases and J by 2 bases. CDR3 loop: CASNPRTSGTYEQYF. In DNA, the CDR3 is TGTGCCAGCAATCCCCGGACTAGCGGGACCTACGAGCAGTACTTC.

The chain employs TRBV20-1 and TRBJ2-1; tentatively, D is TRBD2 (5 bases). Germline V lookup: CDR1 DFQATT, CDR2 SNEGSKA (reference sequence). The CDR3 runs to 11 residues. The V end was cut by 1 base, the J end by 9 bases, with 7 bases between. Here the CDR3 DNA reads TGCAGTGCTAGAGCCAGCGGTGAGCAGTTCTTC. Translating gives CSARASGEQFF.

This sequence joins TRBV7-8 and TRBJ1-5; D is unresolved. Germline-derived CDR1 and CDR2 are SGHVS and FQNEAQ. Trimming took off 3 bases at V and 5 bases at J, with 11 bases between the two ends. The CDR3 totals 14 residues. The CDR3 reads CASSFTSQDQPQHF. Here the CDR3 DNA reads TGTGCCAGCAGCTTCACAAGCCAGGATCAGCCCCAGCATTTT.

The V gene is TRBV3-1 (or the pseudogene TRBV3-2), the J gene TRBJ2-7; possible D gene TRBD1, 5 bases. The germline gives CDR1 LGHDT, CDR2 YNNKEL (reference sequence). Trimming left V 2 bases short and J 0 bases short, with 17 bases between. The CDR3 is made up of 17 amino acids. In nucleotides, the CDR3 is TGTGCCAGCAGCCAACCAGCCGGCCGAGGACACTCCTACGAGCAGTACTTC. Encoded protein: CASSQPAGRGHSYEQYF.

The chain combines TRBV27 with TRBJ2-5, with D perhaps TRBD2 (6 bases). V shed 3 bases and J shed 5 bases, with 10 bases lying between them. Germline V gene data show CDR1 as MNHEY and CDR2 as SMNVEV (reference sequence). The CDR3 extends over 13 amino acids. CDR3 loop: CASSFSGGETQYF. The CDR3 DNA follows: TGTGCCAGCAGTTTTTCTGGGGGGGAGACCCAGTACTTC.

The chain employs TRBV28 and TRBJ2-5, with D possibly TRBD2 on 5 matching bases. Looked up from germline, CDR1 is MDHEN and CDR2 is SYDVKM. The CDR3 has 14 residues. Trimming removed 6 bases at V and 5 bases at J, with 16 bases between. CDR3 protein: CASSSRAGAETQYF. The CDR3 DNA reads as TGTGCCAGCAGCTCGCGGGCGGGTGCGGAGACCCAGTACTTC.

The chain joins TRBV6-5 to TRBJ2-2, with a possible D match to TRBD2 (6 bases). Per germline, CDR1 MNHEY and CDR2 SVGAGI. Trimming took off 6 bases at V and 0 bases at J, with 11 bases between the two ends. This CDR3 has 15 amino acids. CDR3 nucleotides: TGTGCCAGCAGATGGGGGGATGCGAACACCGGGGAGCTGTTTTTT. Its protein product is CASRWGDANTGELFF.

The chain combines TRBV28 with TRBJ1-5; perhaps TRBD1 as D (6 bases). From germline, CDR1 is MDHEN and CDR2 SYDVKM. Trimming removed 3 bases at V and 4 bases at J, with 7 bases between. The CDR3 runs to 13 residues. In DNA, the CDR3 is TGTGCCAGCAGTTTGGACAGTAATCAGCCCCAGCATTTT. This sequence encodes CASSLDSNQPQHF.

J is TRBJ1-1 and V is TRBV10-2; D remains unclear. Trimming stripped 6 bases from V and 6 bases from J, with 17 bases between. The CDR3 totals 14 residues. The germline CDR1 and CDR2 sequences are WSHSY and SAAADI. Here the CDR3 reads CASSPQKEAAEAFF. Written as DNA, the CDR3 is TGCGCCAGCAGCCCCCAGAAGGAGGCAGCTGAAGCTTTCTTT.